The T cell receptor beta chain under discussion was sequenced for a study of blood T cell repertoires in COVID-19. As for the study in general: Sources were T cells, B-cell-depleted T cells, or PBMCs; the material itself was cDNA or gDNA.

Original analysis: Estimation of nucleated cell counts relied on the amplification of reference gene primers. Generated by immunoSEQ multiplex PCR, the TCRdb table keeps only in-frame clones and is missing some. V, J and clone size were drawn from that table, and D and trimming were deduced from the DNA. The table includes approximately 270,000 clones, roughly 84% detected once. Those enrolled in Seattle joined during active infection and were followed longitudinally afterward. The sequenced material came from peripheral blood. The receptor's source is a person aged 65-85 years with COVID-19, enrolled during active disease.

The CDR3 reads CASSLVEGVNSPLHF. In DNA, the CDR3 is TGTGCCAGCAGCTTAGTAGAGGGAGTCAATTCACCCCTCCACTTT. The chain is built from TRBV11-2 and TRBJ1-6, with no clear D. The CDR3 covers 15 residues. Trimming took 1 base from V and 7 from J, leaving 11 bases between them. Germline values: CDR1 SGHAT, CDR2 FQNNGV. Combining the CDR3 with reference TRBV11-2 and TRBJ1-6 gives the whole variable domain EAGVAQSPRYKIIEKRQSVAFWCNPISGHATLYWYQQILGQGPKLLIQFQNNGVVDDSQLPKDRFSAERLKGVDSTLKIQPAKLEDSAVYLCASSLVEGVNSPLHFGNGTRLTVT.